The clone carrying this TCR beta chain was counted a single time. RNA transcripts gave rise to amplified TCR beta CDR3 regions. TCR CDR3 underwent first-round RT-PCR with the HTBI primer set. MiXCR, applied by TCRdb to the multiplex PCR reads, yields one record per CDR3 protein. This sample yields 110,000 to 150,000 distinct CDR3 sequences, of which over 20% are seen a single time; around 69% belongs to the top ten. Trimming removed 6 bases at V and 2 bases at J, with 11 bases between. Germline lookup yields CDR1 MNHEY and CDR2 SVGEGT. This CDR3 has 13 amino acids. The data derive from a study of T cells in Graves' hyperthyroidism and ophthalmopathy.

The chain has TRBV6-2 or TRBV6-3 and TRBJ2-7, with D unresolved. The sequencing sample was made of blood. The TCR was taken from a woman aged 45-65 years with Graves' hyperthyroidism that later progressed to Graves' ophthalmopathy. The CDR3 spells CASSVSGPYEQYF. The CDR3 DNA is TGTGCCAGCAGCGTGTCAGGCCCCTACGAGCAGTACTTC.